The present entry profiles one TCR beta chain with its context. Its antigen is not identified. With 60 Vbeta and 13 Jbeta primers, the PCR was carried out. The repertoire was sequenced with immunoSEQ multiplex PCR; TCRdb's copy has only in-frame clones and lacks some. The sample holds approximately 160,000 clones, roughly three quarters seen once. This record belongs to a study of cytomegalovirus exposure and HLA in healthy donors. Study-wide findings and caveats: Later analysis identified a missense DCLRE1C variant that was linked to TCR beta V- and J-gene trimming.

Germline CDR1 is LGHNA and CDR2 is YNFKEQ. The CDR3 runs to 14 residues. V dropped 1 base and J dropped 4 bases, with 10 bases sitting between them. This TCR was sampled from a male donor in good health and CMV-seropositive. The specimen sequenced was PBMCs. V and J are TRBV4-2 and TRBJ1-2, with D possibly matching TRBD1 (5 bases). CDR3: CASSQGGRPYGYTF. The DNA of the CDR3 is TGTGCCAGCAGCCAAGGGGGCAGACCCTATGGCTACACCTTC.